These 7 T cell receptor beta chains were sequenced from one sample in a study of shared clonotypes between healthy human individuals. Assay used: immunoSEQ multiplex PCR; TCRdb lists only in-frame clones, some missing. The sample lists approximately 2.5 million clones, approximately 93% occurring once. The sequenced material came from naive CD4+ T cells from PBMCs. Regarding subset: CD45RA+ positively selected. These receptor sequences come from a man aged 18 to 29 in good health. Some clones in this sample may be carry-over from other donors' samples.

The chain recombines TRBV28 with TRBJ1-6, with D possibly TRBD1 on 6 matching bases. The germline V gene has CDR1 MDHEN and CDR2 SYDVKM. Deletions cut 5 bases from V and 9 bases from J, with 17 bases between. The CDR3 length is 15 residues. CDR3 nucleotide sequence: TGTGCCAGCAGTCTGGGGGGGGCGCGAAGTTCACCCCTCCACTTT. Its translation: CASSLGGARSSPLHF.

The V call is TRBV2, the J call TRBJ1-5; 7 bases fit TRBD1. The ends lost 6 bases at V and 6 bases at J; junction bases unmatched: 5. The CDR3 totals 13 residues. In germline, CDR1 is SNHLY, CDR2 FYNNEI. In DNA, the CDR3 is TGTGCCAGCAGAGACAGGGAATCTCAGCCCCAGCATTTT. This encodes CASRDRESQPQHF.

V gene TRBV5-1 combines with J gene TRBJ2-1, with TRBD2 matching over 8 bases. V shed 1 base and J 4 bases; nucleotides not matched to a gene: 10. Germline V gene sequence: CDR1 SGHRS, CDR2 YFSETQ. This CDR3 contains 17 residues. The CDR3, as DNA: TGCGCCAGCAGCTTGAGGTATGCGGGACTAGGGTACAATGAGCAGTTCTTC. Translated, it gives CASSLRYAGLGYNEQFF.

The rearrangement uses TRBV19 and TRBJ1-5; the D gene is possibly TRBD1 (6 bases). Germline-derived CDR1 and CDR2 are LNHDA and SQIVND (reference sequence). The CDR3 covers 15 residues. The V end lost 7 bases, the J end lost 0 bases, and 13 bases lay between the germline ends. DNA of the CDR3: TGTGCCAGTATAGCAGGGGCATCTAGCAATCAGCCCCAGCATTTT. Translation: CASIAGASSNQPQHF.

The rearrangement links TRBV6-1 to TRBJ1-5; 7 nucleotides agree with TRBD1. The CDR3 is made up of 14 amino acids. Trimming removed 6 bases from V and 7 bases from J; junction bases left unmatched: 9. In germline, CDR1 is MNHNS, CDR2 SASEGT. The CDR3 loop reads CASSETGAWQPQHF. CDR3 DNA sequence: TGTGCCAGCAGCGAAACAGGGGCCTGGCAGCCCCAGCATTTT.

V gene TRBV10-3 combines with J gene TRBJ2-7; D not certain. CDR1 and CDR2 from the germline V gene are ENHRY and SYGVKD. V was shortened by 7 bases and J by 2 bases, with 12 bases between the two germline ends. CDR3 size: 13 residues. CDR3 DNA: TGTGCCATCAAACCGGGCCCGGCCTACGAGCAGTACTTC. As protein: CAIKPGPAYEQYF.

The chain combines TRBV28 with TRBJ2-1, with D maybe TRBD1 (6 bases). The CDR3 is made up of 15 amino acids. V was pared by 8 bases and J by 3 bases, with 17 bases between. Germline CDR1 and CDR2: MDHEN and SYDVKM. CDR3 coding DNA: TGTGCCAGCGGTCGGCCCGGGACACTCTACAATGAGCAGTTCTTC. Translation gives CASGRPGTLYNEQFF.